The 21 T cell receptor beta chains below all came from one sample that was sequenced in a study of CD8 T cells in ankylosing spondylitis. Via MiXCR, TCRdb re-called the 5' RACE reads, giving one row per CDR3 protein. The sample has approximately 260,000 distinct CDR3 sequences; roughly 8.6% are singletons. The sample consisted of blood, either unsorted or a sorted T cell fraction (not recorded which). These receptors came from a male donor with ankylosing spondylitis or in good health (not recorded which).

This clonotype was recorded at least ten times. V is TRBV7-2 and J is TRBJ1-2; D unresolved. Deletions cut 4 bases from V and 8 bases from J, with 17 bases between. The CDR3 length is 14 residues. The V gene's germline CDR1 is SGHTA and CDR2 FQGNSA. CDR3 sequence: CASSYGRIIGGYTF. The CDR3 DNA follows: TGTGCCAGCAGCTACGGACGGATAATCGGGGGCTACACCTTC.

This clonotype has ten or more counts. CDR3 coding DNA: TGCGCCAGCAGCCGTCGGGGTAACACTGAAGCTTTCTTT. Translating it yields CASSRRGNTEAFF. V usage is TRBV4-3 and J usage is TRBJ1-1; no clear D. Looked up from germline, CDR1 is LGHNA and CDR2 is YSLEER. V lost 4 bases, J lost 2 bases, and 8 bases lay in between. The CDR3 spans 13 residues.

The J gene is TRBJ2-2, the V gene TRBV6-5; D possibly corresponds to TRBD2 (6 bases). Germline CDR1 is MNHEY and CDR2 is SVGAGI. The CDR3 runs to 17 residues. The V end was cut by 0 bases, the J end by 3 bases, with 14 bases between. CDR3 region: CASSYSFTGVHTGELFF. CDR3 in DNA: TGTGCCAGCAGTTACTCCTTTACGGGAGTTCACACCGGGGAGCTGTTTTTT.

Only one count was recorded for this clonotype. The chain combines TRBV20-1 with TRBJ1-3; D is perhaps TRBD1 (5 bases). From germline, CDR1 is DFQATT and CDR2 SNEGSKA (reference sequence). This CDR3 has 13 residues. V lost 1 base and J 6 bases, leaving 10 bases between the germline ends. The CDR3 protein is CSARGGVENTIYF. The CDR3 bases are TGCAGTGCTAGAGGGGGGGTTGAAAACACCATATATTTT.

On this clonotype: A single base separates this from a much larger clone, so it may be a read error. The chain carries TRBV19 and TRBJ1-2; the D is unclear. Germline CDR1 and CDR2: LNHDA and SQIVND (reference sequence). The CDR3 is 15 residues long. DNA for the CDR3: TGTGCCAGTAGTATTAGCGGCAGATCCTCCTATGGCCACACCTTC. This encodes CASSISGRSSYGHTF.

Remarks on this clonotype: The CDR3 end shows no conserved phenylalanine or tryptophan, and so a read error is likely. J is TRBJ2-1 and V is TRBV20-1; 8 nucleotides agree with TRBD2. From germline, CDR1 is DFQATT and CDR2 SNEGSKA (reference sequence). With 0 bases clipped from V and 3 bases from J, the junction kept 4 bases outside the gene matches. This CDR3 is 15 amino acids long. The CDR3 loop is CSARDPLAGYNEQFI. The CDR3 coding sequence is TGCAGTGCTAGAGATCCCCTAGCGGGCTACAATGAGCAGTTCATC.

This clonotype was recorded many times. The genes are TRBV5-1 and TRBJ1-2; no definite D call. Per the germline V gene, CDR1 is SGHRS and CDR2 is YFSETQ. This CDR3 region has 14 residues. The V gene lost 1 base and the J gene lost 6 bases, with 13 bases spanning the gap. This CDR3 reads CASSLNDGGNGYTF. The DNA of the CDR3 is TGCGCCAGCAGCTTGAACGACGGAGGAAATGGCTACACCTTC.

This clonotype was detected ten times or more. The rearrangement uses TRBV30 and TRBJ2-1, with TRBD2 matching 8 bases. This CDR3 region has 14 residues. Trimming removed 3 bases from V and 4 bases from J; junction bases left unmatched: 5. Germline lookup yields CDR1 GTSNPN and CDR2 SVGIG (reference sequence). The CDR3 bases are TGTGCCTGGAGGGCGGGAGGAATGTACAATGAGCAGTTCTTC. Translated, it gives CAWRAGGMYNEQFF.

This clonotype was counted only a few times. The V call is TRBV30, the J call TRBJ2-2; D is undetermined. Germline V gene sequence: CDR1 GTSNPN, CDR2 SVGIG (reference sequence). V dropped 2 bases and J dropped 6 bases, with 7 bases sitting between them. This CDR3 contains 12 residues. For the CDR3, the DNA is TGTGCCTGGAGTCCCATTCCCGGGGAGCTGTTTTTT. Amino acids: CAWSPIPGELFF.

This clonotype was seen repeatedly, ten times or more. The chain links TRBV12-3 or TRBV12-4 to TRBJ1-1; D unresolved. The CDR3 is 13 residues long. The germline V and J ends were trimmed by 9 bases and 0 bases, with 11 bases remaining between them. The CDR3 loop reads CASTSQMNTEAFF. The CDR3 DNA follows: TGTGCCAGTACAAGCCAGATGAACACTGAAGCTTTCTTT.

This clonotype was seen at least ten times. The chain uses TRBV5-1 and TRBJ2-7; 7 nucleotides line up with TRBD1. The CDR3 loop spans 16 amino acids. Germline CDR1 SGHRS, CDR2 YFSETQ. J gave up 4 bases and V 3 bases, and 13 bases lay outside the gene matches. As DNA, the CDR3 is TGCGCCAGCAGCTCCGGGATGAGGACAGGCGGTTACGAGCAGTACTTC. This gives the protein CASSSGMRTGGYEQYF.

In this sample, this clonotype turned up many times. This chain connects TRBV10-3 to TRBJ2-5; 9 nucleotides line up with TRBD2. Germline-derived CDR1 and CDR2 are ENHRY and SYGVKD. This CDR3 is built from 15 residues. The V segment lost 4 bases and the J segment 2 bases; nucleotides outside the gene matches: 5. The CDR3 here is CAISAAGGWQETQYF. The CDR3 DNA sequence: TGTGCCATCAGTGCAGCGGGAGGATGGCAAGAGACCCAGTACTTC.

This clonotype was seen at least ten times. V gene TRBV4-2 combines with J gene TRBJ2-3; 8 bases are a match to TRBD2. The J segment lost 5 bases and the V segment lost 1 base, leaving 8 bases of the junction unmatched. Germline V gene lookup returns CDR1 LGHNA and CDR2 YNFKEQ. The CDR3 extends over 16 amino acids. The CDR3 sequence: CASSQGSSGMGDTQYF. In DNA, the CDR3 is TGTGCCAGCAGCCAAGGAAGTAGCGGGATGGGAGATACGCAGTATTTT.

There are many counts of this clonotype. This chain connects TRBV7-9 to TRBJ1-2; no clear D. With 6 bases removed from V and 3 bases from J, the gap between germline ends came to 8 bases. The CDR3 covers 12 residues. Germline-derived CDR1 and CDR2 are SEHNR and FQNEAQ (reference sequence). CDR3 DNA: TGTGCCAGCAGGCCAGGAGACTATGGCTACACCTTC. Its protein product is CASRPGDYGYTF.

The chain joins TRBV4-2 to TRBJ2-3; 10 bases align to TRBD2. CDR3 length: 17 amino acids. V lost 0 bases, J lost 3 bases, and 6 bases stayed unmatched. Germline V CDR1 and CDR2: LGHNA, YNFKEQ. As DNA, the CDR3 is TGTGCCAGCAGCCAAGATGGTCGGACTAGCGGAACAGATACGCAGTATTTT. Amino acids: CASSQDGRTSGTDTQYF.

Notes on this clonotype: This may arise from a read error, as a much more abundant clone is one base away. The chain recombines TRBV20-1 with TRBJ2-1, with D possibly matching TRBD1 (6 bases). Germline CDR1 and CDR2: DFQATT and SNEGSKA (reference sequence). CDR3 size: 13 residues. V was trimmed by 1 base and J by 8 bases, leaving 12 bases between them. The CDR3 loop reads CSARAVPGDEQFF. In DNA, the CDR3 is TGCAGTGCTAGAGCCGTACCAGGGGATGAGCAGTTCTTC.

This clonotype was seen more than once but under ten times. This rearrangement joins TRBV11-3 to TRBJ2-1; D might be TRBD2 (6 bases). V dropped 0 bases and J dropped 7 bases, with 16 bases sitting between them. From germline, CDR1 is SGHNT and CDR2 YENEEA. The CDR3 is 16 residues long. The CDR3 region has the DNA TGTGCCAGCAGCTTAGAAGCGGACTTTGGGGGGAATGAGCAGTTCTTC. Protein: CASSLEADFGGNEQFF. Based on the CDR3 plus reference TRBV11-3 and TRBJ2-1, the full variable domain is EAGVVQSPRYKIIEKKQPVAFWCNPISGHNTLYWYLQNLGQGPELLIRYENEEAVDDSQLPKDRFSAERLKGVDSTLKIQPAELGDSAVYLCASSLEADFGGNEQFFGPGTRLTVL.

This clonotype was counted at least ten times. The chain couples TRBV20-1 to TRBJ2-1; 9 bases map to TRBD2. V dropped 5 bases and J dropped 6; count of bases not matched to a gene: 8. The CDR3 contains 14 residues. CDR1 is DFQATT and CDR2 is SNEGSKA in the germline V gene (reference sequence). The CDR3 sequence: CSASPASGTNEQFF. In DNA, the CDR3 is TGCAGTGCTTCCCCGGCTAGCGGGACCAATGAGCAGTTCTTC.

In this sample, this clonotype turned up many times. The V gene is TRBV27, the J gene TRBJ1-1; 8 bases are a match to TRBD1. Germline CDR1 is MNHEY and CDR2 is SMNVEV (reference sequence). Trimming took 0 bases from V and 5 from J; bases not matched to a gene: 5. The CDR3 totals 15 residues. The CDR3 is CASSLSYRGGTEAFF. CDR3 DNA: TGTGCCAGCAGTTTATCGTACAGGGGGGGTACTGAAGCTTTCTTT.

This clonotype showed up many times. The rearrangement links TRBV20-1 to TRBJ1-1; D ambiguous. The CDR3 is made up of 12 amino acids. Germline V CDR1 and CDR2: DFQATT, SNEGSKA (reference sequence). Trimming pared 2 bases from V and 10 bases from J, leaving 14 bases between. The CDR3 DNA follows: TGCAGTGCTAGATCTGGGAACGCTAGAGCTTTCTTT. Translated: CSARSGNARAFF.

This clonotype was detected a few times. The chain employs TRBV20-1 and TRBJ2-1; D may match TRBD1 or TRBD2 (5 bases each). Trimming cost V 1 base and J 2 bases, with 6 bases left between them. Germline V gene lookup returns CDR1 DFQATT and CDR2 SNEGSKA (reference sequence). The CDR3 runs 13 residues. CDR3 coding DNA: TGCAGTGCTAGAGCGGGACCCTACAATGAGCAGTTCTTC. The encoded protein is CSARAGPYNEQFF.